These 13 T cell receptor beta chains were sequenced from one sample in a study of blood T cell repertoires in COVID-19. Generated by immunoSEQ multiplex PCR, the TCRdb table keeps only in-frame clones and is missing some. The sample has tens of thousands of clones; 65% to 85% are singletons. Source material: peripheral blood. Receptors originate from a man between 65 and 85 years old with active or convalescent COVID-19.

This clone turned up a few times. The CDR3 coding sequence is TGTGCCAGCAGACGACAGAATCAGCCCCAGCATTTT. This sequence encodes CASRRQNQPQHF. The V and J genes are TRBV28 and TRBJ1-5; maybe TRBD1 (5 bases). The CDR3 runs 12 residues. Trimming shortened V by 6 bases and J by 4 bases, and 7 bases separated the two germline ends. Germline values: CDR1 MDHEN, CDR2 SYDVKM.

The rearrangement uses TRBV14 and TRBJ2-7, with TRBD2 matching 8 bases. Looked up from germline, CDR1 is SGHDN and CDR2 is FVKESK. Trimming cost V 3 bases and J 6 bases; bases outside gene matches: 10. The CDR3 totals 15 residues. CDR3 nucleotide sequence: TGTGCCAGCAGCCACACCCGGCTAGCGGGTGGCGAGCAGTACTTC. This gives the protein CASSHTRLAGGEQYF.

CDR3 amino acids: CATGEMSYEQYF. CDR3 DNA sequence: TGTGCCACAGGGGAAATGTCCTACGAGCAGTACTTC. This chain joins TRBV7-9 and TRBJ2-7, with TRBD1 as a possible D gene (6 bases). This CDR3 comprises 12 residues. Germline assignment: CDR1 SEHNR and CDR2 FQNEAQ (reference sequence). With 10 bases removed from V and 1 base from J, the gap between germline ends came to 11 bases.

This chain connects TRBV27 to TRBJ1-6; D possibly corresponds to TRBD1 (6 bases). Trimming cost V 7 bases and J 9 bases, with 13 bases left between them. Germline V CDR1 and CDR2: MNHEY, SMNVEV (reference sequence). This CDR3 has 13 residues. CDR3 nucleotides: TGTGCCAGCAAGGCAGGGGTATCTTCACCCCTCCACTTT. Protein: CASKAGVSSPLHF.

This chain links TRBV28 with TRBJ2-7, with no clear D. Germline V gene lookup returns CDR1 MDHEN and CDR2 SYDVKM. Trimming took off 5 bases at V and 0 bases at J, with 8 bases between the two ends. The CDR3 length is 13 residues. DNA for the CDR3: TGTGCCAGCAGTGGCGACTCCTCCTACGAGCAGTACTTC. It encodes CASSGDSSYEQYF.

The CDR3 here is CASPGRGTGELFF. The CDR3 region has the DNA TGCGCCAGCCCGGGGCGGGGCACCGGGGAGCTGTTTTTT. The chain uses TRBV4-1 and TRBJ2-2; the D gene is possibly TRBD2 (6 bases). Per germline, CDR1 MGHRA and CDR2 YSYEKL. The length of the CDR3 is 13 residues. With 8 bases removed from V and 4 bases from J, the gap between germline ends came to 11 bases.

This rearrangement joins TRBV11-2 to TRBJ2-7; TRBD2 aligns across 13 bases. Germline V gives CDR1 SGHAT, CDR2 FQNNGV. The V and J ends lost 4 bases and 1 base, in that order; junction bases with no gene match: 4. The length of the CDR3 is 16 residues. The CDR3 spells CASSSRLAGGSYEQYF. The CDR3 DNA reads TGTGCCAGCAGCTCGAGACTAGCGGGGGGATCCTACGAGCAGTACTTC.

V usage is TRBV4-1 and J usage is TRBJ2-5; D may be TRBD2 (6 bases). The CDR3 contains 15 residues. The V end was cut by 0 bases, the J end by 8 bases, with 16 bases between. CDR1 and CDR2 from the germline V gene are MGHRA and YSYEKL. Written as DNA, the CDR3 is TGCGCCAGCAGCCAAGATAACGCGGGGCAGGCAACCCAGTACTTC. Residues: CASSQDNAGQATQYF.

The chain links TRBV21-1 to TRBJ2-7; the table's TRBD1 call for D was not verified on the DNA. TRBV21-1 is an annotated pseudogene. The length of the CDR3 is 14 residues. CDR3 coding DNA: TGTGCCAGCAGCATTGGACAGGGGGGACACGAGCAGTACTTC. This sequence encodes CASSIGQGGHEQYF.

In this sample, this clone turned up once. The chain combines TRBV12-3 or TRBV12-4 with TRBJ2-5; D is unclear. The CDR3 totals 13 residues. Trimming cost V 3 bases and J 1 base, with 6 bases left between them. Written as DNA, the CDR3 is TGTGCCAGCAGTTTTTCACTCCAAGAGACCCAGTACTTC. This sequence encodes CASSFSLQETQYF.

This sequence joins TRBV6-6 and TRBJ1-4; D gene ambiguous. The CDR3 has 13 residues. Per the germline V gene, CDR1 is MNHNY and CDR2 is SVGAGI (reference sequence). Trimming took 6 bases from V and 5 from J, leaving 10 bases between them. CDR3 coding DNA: TGTGCCAGCAGGGTGCGGTCGAATGAAAAACTGTTTTTT. Protein product: CASRVRSNEKLFF.

This clone showed up just a few times. The genes are TRBV7-9 and TRBJ2-3; D is perhaps TRBD2 (5 bases). Trimming pared 5 bases from V and 4 bases from J, leaving 16 bases between. CDR1 is SEHNR, CDR2 FQNEAQ, per germline (reference sequence). The CDR3 spans 15 residues. For the CDR3, the DNA is TGTGCCAGCAGCCCCACTCTTTACGGGGCAGATACGCAGTATTTT. Translated, it gives CASSPTLYGADTQYF.

The V call is TRBV2, the J call TRBJ2-3, with 9 nucleotides matching TRBD2. This CDR3 contains 14 residues. Trimming at V came to 11 bases and at J to 2 bases, leaving 8 bases not matched to a gene. CDR1 SNHLY and CDR2 FYNNEI come from the germline V gene. CDR3 sequence (DNA): TGTGCCGCTTCCGGGACTAGCTCCACAGATACGCAGTATTTT. As protein: CAASGTSSTDTQYF.